These T cell receptor beta chains were read from a single sample in a study of neurological immune-mediated disorders. MiXCR, run by TCRdb on the 5' RACE reads, gives a single entry per CDR3 protein. The sample yields more than 15,000 distinct CDR3 sequences, 3% to 4.5% seen once. Sequencing was done on a sample of CD8+ T cells from blood. The receptors shown here come from a middle-aged woman in good health. Each CDR3 is given with its conserved first and last residue. The D gene is left open where the match is weak. Some rows mark clone size as missing; the rest say once, few, many or name a class of expanded clone.

J: TRBJ2-7
D: TRBD2
size: many
V: TRBV4-2
DNA: TGTGCCAGCAGCCAAGGGGAGGGAAGCTCCTACGAGCAGTACTTC
CDR3: CASSQGEGSSYEQYF

J: TRBJ1-1
D: .
size: many
V: TRBV29-1
DNA: TGCAGCGTAGTAGGGGGGACTGAAGCTTTCTTT
CDR3: CSVVGGTEAFF

J: TRBJ2-3
D: TRBD2
size: medium-sized
V: TRBV6-4
DNA: TGTGCCAGCAGTGAGGGAGGGGAGACAGATACGCAGTATTTT
CDR3: CASSEGGETDTQYF

J: TRBJ2-7
D: .
size: many
V: TRBV20-1
DNA: TGCAGTGCTAGAAACACAGATAGCTCCTACGAGCAGTACTTC
CDR3: CSARNTDSSYEQYF

J: TRBJ2-7
D: .
size: many
V: TRBV15
DNA: TGTGCCACCAGCAGAGATCCTGGAGGGTCCTACGAGCAGTACTTC
CDR3: CATSRDPGGSYEQYF

J: TRBJ2-3
D: TRBD2
size: many
V: TRBV6-5
DNA: TGTGCCAGCAGTTACGCGGGACTAGATGTGGGTACGCAGTATTTT
CDR3: CASSYAGLDVGTQYF

J: TRBJ2-2
D: TRBD1
size: .
V: TRBV5-6
DNA: TGTGCCAGCAGCTTGCTCGGACAGGGAGCGGACCGGGAGCTGTTTTTT
CDR3: CASSLLGQGADRELFF

J: TRBJ2-7
D: TRBD1
size: many
V: TRBV20-1
DNA: TGCAGTGCTGAACCCGGGACAGGGTTCTACGAGCAGTACTTC
CDR3: CSAEPGTGFYEQYF

J: TRBJ2-1
D: TRBD1
size: many
V: TRBV6-2/TRBV6-3
DNA: TGTGCCAGCAGTCAGACAGGGGGCCGGCGAGTGAATGAGCAGTTCTTC
CDR3: CASSQTGGRRVNEQFF

J: TRBJ1-1
D: .
size: many
V: TRBV27
DNA: TGTGCCAGCAGTTATCCGGGGGCGCAAGCTTTCTTT
CDR3: CASSYPGAQAFF

J: TRBJ2-1
D: TRBD2
size: many
V: TRBV20-1
DNA: TGCAGTGCTGACGCTTTGCTAGCGGGAGGGCCCAGCTCCTACAATGAGCAGTTCTTC
CDR3: CSADALLAGGPSSYNEQFF

J: TRBJ2-1
D: .
size: large
V: TRBV5-1
DNA: TGCGCCAGCAGCCCTGGAGTACTTAAGAATGAGCAGTTCTTC
CDR3: CASSPGVLKNEQFF

J: TRBJ2-1
D: .
size: many
V: TRBV12-3/TRBV12-4
DNA: TGTGCCAGCAGTTTGGGGACGGCGTACAATGAGCAGTTCTTC
CDR3: CASSLGTAYNEQFF

J: TRBJ2-2
D: .
size: many
V: TRBV5-1
DNA: TGCGCCAGCAGCTTCTCAGGAGCGGGGAACACCGGGGAGCTGTTTTTT
CDR3: CASSFSGAGNTGELFF

J: TRBJ2-1
D: .
size: hyperexpanded
V: TRBV4-2
DNA: TGTGCCAGCAGCTCTGCGGCCGGAACCTCCTACAATGAGCAGTTCTTC
CDR3: CASSSAAGTSYNEQFF

J: TRBJ2-1
D: .
size: many
V: TRBV7-2
DNA: TGTGCCAGCAGCTTTGGGGCAAACTGGAATGAGCAGTTCTTC
CDR3: CASSFGANWNEQFF